Listed below are T cell receptor beta chains from one sample, sequenced in a study of blood T cell repertoires in COVID-19. The assay was immunoSEQ multiplex PCR, and TCRdb's table has in-frame clones only and misses some. This sample has roughly 80,000 clones, with roughly 90% found just once. Sequencing was performed on peripheral blood. These receptors were taken from a woman of 80 years or more with acute or convalescent COVID-19. Both conserved end residues are part of each CDR3. Fields, in order: J gene, clone size, CDR3 length, D gene, V gene, CDR3 DNA, CDR3 protein. The D gene is left open where the match is weak. Clone size is stated in some rows and not others, as once, few, many or a class when expanded.

J: TRBJ1-4; size: once; length: 15; D: .; V: TRBV2; DNA: TGTGCCAGCAGTGGATCAGTTGCAACTAATGAAAAACTGTTTTTT; CDR3: CASSGSVATNEKLFF
J: TRBJ2-7; size: .; length: 12; D: .; V: TRBV19; DNA: TGTGCCAGTAGCCTCACTACCGGGCGGGTGACGTTC; CDR3: CASSLTTGRVTF
J: TRBJ2-2; size: .; length: 14; D: .; V: TRBV9; DNA: TGTGCCAGCAGCGAGGGGAAGTTCACCGGGGAGCTGTTTTTT; CDR3: CASSEGKFTGELFF
J: TRBJ1-1; size: .; length: 15; D: .; V: TRBV19; DNA: TGTGCCAGTAACCTCGGGGGGACGGAGAACACTGAAGCTTTCTTT; CDR3: CASNLGGTENTEAFF
J: TRBJ2-7; size: .; length: 13; D: TRBD1; V: TRBV6-1; DNA: TGTGCCAGCAGTGAAATGACAGGGGCCCTACAGTACTTC; CDR3: CASSEMTGALQYF
J: TRBJ2-5; size: .; length: 14; D: .; V: TRBV21-1; DNA: TGTGCCAGCAGCAAACGAGACAGGAAAGAGACCCAGTACTTC; CDR3: CASSKRDRKETQYF
J: TRBJ2-2; size: .; length: 12; D: .; V: TRBV6-8; DNA: TGTGCCAGCCAGGTTGGCACCGGGGAGCTGTTTTTT; CDR3: CASQVGTGELFF
J: TRBJ1-1; size: .; length: 13; D: .; V: TRBV5-1; DNA: TGCGCCAGCAGCTTGGACAGGGCGGCTGAAGCTTTCTTT; CDR3: CASSLDRAAEAFF
J: TRBJ2-6; size: .; length: 15; D: .; V: TRBV21-1; DNA: TGTGCCACAGGACAGCACCCTTCTGGGGCCAACGTCCTGACTTTC; CDR3: CATGQHPSGANVLTF
J: TRBJ1-2; size: .; length: 13; D: .; V: TRBV7-2; DNA: TGTGCCAGCAGCTTAGACAGGGTTGTAGGCTACACCTTC; CDR3: CASSLDRVVGYTF
J: TRBJ2-7; size: .; length: 14; D: TRBD2; V: TRBV27; DNA: TGTGCCAGCAGCTTGACCATAGCGGGAGGCGAGCAGTACTTC; CDR3: CASSLTIAGGEQYF
J: TRBJ1-1; size: .; length: 14; D: .; V: TRBV5-1; DNA: TGCGCCAGCAGCTCAACAGGGTTGAACACTGAAGCTTTCTTT; CDR3: CASSSTGLNTEAFF
J: TRBJ2-5; size: .; length: 14; D: .; V: TRBV9; DNA: TGTGCCAGCAGTCACGAGACAGATCAAGAGACCCAGTACTTC; CDR3: CASSHETDQETQYF
J: TRBJ1-6; size: .; length: 16; D: TRBD1; V: TRBV7-2; DNA: TGTGCCAGCAGCTTAGAAGCAGGGACAGGGCTCTCGACCCTCCACTTT; CDR3: CASSLEAGTGLSTLHF
J: TRBJ2-7; size: .; length: 12; D: .; V: TRBV5-5; DNA: TGTGCCAGCAGCTTGCTATCCTACGAGCAGTACTTC; CDR3: CASSLLSYEQYF
J: TRBJ2-3; size: .; length: 14; D: .; V: TRBV5-1; DNA: TGCGCCAGCAGCTTAGACAGCAGCACAGATACGCAGTATTTT; CDR3: CASSLDSSTDTQYF
J: TRBJ1-1; size: .; length: 13; D: .; V: TRBV30; DNA: TGTGCCTGGACAGGGGCCATGAACACTGAAGCTTTCTTT; CDR3: CAWTGAMNTEAFF
J: TRBJ1-2; size: .; length: 12; D: .; V: TRBV28; DNA: TGTGCCAGCACCACCCGGGGGGCAGGCTACACCTTC; CDR3: CASTTRGAGYTF
J: TRBJ2-1; size: .; length: 13; D: TRBD2; V: TRBV5-4; DNA: TGTGCCAGCAGCTTTCCTAGCGGGAATGAGCAGTTCTTC; CDR3: CASSFPSGNEQFF
J: TRBJ2-2; size: .; length: 13; D: .; V: TRBV7-3; DNA: TGTGCCAGCAGCCCATCCCCAACCGGGGAGCTGTTTTTT; CDR3: CASSPSPTGELFF
J: TRBJ2-1; size: .; length: 15; D: .; V: TRBV7-2; DNA: TGTGCCAGCAGCTTACTCGGACACTTATACAATGAGCAGTTCTTC; CDR3: CASSLLGHLYNEQFF
J: TRBJ2-2; size: .; length: 13; D: .; V: TRBV7-3; DNA: TGTGCCAGCAGCTCCACTACCCCCGGGGAGCTGTTTTTT; CDR3: CASSSTTPGELFF
J: TRBJ2-3; size: .; length: 13; D: .; V: TRBV6-4; DNA: TGTGCCAGCAGTCGGGAGCCGTCGGCGGCGCAGTATTTT; CDR3: CASSREPSAAQYF
J: TRBJ2-1; size: .; length: 18; D: TRBD2; V: TRBV30; DNA: TGTGCCTGGAGTGTAGACCCCCTTAGCGGGATGAGGTACAATGAGCAGTTCTTC; CDR3: CAWSVDPLSGMRYNEQFF
J: TRBJ1-6; size: .; length: 16; D: TRBD1; V: TRBV27; DNA: TGTGCCAGCAGGAGAGGACAGGGGACCTATAATTCACCCCTCCACTTT; CDR3: CASRRGQGTYNSPLHF
J: TRBJ1-5; size: .; length: 13; D: .; V: TRBV19; DNA: TGTGCCAGTAGTATCACCAGGGCTGAGCCCCAGCATTTT; CDR3: CASSITRAEPQHF
J: TRBJ2-7; size: .; length: 15; D: TRBD2; V: TRBV5-1; DNA: TGCGCCAGCAGCCCCGGACTAGCGGGCGACTACGAGCAGTACTTC; CDR3: CASSPGLAGDYEQYF
J: TRBJ1-6; size: .; length: 15; D: .; V: TRBV7-3; DNA: TGTGCCAGCAGCTCACAGGGTTCCTATAATTCACCCCTCCACTTT; CDR3: CASSSQGSYNSPLHF
J: TRBJ1-1; size: .; length: 15; D: .; V: TRBV13; DNA: TGTGCCAGCAGCTATACAGGGAATCAGAACACTGAAGCTTTCTTT; CDR3: CASSYTGNQNTEAFF
J: TRBJ1-4; size: .; length: 14; D: TRBD1; V: TRBV5-1; DNA: TGCGCCAGCAGCTTGGATGGGACAGCTGAAAAACTGTTTTTT; CDR3: CASSLDGTAEKLFF
J: TRBJ2-3; size: .; length: 16; D: TRBD2; V: TRBV7-2; DNA: TGTGCCAGCAGCTTCCCGAGCGGGGGGTGGGCAGATACGCAGTATTTT; CDR3: CASSFPSGGWADTQYF